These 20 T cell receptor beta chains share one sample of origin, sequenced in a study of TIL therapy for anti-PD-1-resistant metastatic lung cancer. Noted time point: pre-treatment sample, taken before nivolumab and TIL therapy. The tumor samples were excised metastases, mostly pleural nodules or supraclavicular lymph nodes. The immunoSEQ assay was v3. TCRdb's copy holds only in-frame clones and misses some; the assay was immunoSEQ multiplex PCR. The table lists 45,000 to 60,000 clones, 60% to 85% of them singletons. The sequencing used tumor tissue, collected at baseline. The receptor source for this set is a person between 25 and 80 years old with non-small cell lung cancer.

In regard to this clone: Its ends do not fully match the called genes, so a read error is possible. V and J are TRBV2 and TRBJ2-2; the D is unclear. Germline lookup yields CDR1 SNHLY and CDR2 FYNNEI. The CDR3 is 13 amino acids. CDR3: CASRVGNAGELFF. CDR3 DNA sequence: TGTGCCAGCAGGGTGGGGAACGCCGGGGAGCTGTTTTTT. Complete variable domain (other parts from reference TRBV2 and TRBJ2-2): EPEVTQTPSHQVTQMGQEVILRCVPISNHLYFYWYRQILGQKVEFLVSFYNNEISEKSEIFDDQFSVERPDGSNFTLKIRSTKLEDSAMYFCASRVGNAGELFFGEGSRLTVL.

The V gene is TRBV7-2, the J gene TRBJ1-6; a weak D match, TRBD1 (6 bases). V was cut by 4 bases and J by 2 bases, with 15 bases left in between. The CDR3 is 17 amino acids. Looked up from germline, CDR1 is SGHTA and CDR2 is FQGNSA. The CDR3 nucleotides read TGTGCCAGCAGCTCCTATCGGGGGCCAACCTATAATTCACCCCTCCACTTT. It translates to CASSSYRGPTYNSPLHF.

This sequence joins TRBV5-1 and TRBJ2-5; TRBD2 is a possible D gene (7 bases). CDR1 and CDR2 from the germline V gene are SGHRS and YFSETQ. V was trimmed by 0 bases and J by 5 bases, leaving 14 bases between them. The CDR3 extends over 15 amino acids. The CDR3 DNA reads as TGCGCCAGCAGCTTGGTGGGGGGGGGCGAGGAGACCCAGTACTTC. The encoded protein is CASSLVGGGEETQYF.

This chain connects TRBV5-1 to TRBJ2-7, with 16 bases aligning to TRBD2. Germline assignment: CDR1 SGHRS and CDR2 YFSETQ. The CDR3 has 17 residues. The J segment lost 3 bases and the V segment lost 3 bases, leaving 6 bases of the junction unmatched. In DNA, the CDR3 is TGCGCCAGCAGCTCGGGGACTAGCGGGAGGGTAAGCTACGAGCAGTACTTC. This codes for CASSSGTSGRVSYEQYF.

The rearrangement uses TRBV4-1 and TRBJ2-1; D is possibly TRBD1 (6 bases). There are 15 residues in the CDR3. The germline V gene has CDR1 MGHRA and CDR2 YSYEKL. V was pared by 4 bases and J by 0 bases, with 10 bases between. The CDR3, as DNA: TGCGCCAGCAGCCCGGGACACCCCTCCTACAATGAGCAGTTCTTC. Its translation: CASSPGHPSYNEQFF.

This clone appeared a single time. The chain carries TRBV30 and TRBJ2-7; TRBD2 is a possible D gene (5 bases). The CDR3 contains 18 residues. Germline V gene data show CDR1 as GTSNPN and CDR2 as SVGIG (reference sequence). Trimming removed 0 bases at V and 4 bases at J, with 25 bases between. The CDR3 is CAWSVLRSGMKSPYEQYF. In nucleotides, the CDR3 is TGTGCCTGGAGTGTACTCAGGTCGGGGATGAAGTCGCCTTACGAGCAGTACTTC.

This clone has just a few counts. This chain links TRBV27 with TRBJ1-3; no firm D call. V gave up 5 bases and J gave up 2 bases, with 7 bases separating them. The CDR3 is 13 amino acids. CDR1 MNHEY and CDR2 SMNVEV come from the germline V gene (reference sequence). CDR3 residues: CASSRAPGNTIYF. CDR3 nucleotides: TGTGCCAGCAGTCGGGCGCCTGGAAACACCATATATTTT.

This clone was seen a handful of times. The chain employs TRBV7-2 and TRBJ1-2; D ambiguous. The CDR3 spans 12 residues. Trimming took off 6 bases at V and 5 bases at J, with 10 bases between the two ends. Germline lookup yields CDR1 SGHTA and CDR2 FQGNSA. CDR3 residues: CASSVRGYGYTF. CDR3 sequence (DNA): TGTGCCAGCAGTGTGCGCGGGTATGGCTACACCTTC.

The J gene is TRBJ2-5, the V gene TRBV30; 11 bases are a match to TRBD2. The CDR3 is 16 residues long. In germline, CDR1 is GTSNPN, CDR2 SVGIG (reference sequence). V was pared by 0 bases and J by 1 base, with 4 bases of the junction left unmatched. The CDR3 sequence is CAWSVLAGGIQETQYF. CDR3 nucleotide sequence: TGTGCCTGGAGTGTTTTAGCGGGGGGGATCCAAGAGACCCAGTACTTC.

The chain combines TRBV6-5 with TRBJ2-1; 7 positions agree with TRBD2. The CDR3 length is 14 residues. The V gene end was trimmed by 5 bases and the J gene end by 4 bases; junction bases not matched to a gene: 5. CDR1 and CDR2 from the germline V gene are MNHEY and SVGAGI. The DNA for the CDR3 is TGTGCCAGCAGTCCCGGGACTACGTACAATGAGCAGTTCTTC. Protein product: CASSPGTTYNEQFF.

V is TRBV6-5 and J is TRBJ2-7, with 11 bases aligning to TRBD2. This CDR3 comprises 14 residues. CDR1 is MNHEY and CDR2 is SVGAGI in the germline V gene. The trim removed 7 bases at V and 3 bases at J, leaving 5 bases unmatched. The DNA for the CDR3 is TGTGCCAGCACCCGACTAGCGGGAAACTACGAGCAGTACTTC. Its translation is CASTRLAGNYEQYF.

The CDR3 nucleotides read TGCGCCAGCAGCTTGCGGACAGGACCGAACACTGAAGCTTTCTTT. This sequence encodes CASSLRTGPNTEAFF. The chain combines TRBV5-1 with TRBJ1-1; 7 nucleotides agree with TRBD1. This CDR3 has 15 residues. CDR1 and CDR2 from the germline V gene are SGHRS and YFSETQ. The junction had 4 bases not matched to a gene; V was cut back by 1 base and J by 1 base.

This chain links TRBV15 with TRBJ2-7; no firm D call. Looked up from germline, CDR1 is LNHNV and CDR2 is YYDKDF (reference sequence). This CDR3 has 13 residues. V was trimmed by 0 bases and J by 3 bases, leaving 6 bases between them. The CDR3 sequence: CATSRDLDYEQYF. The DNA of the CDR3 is TGTGCCACCAGCAGAGATTTAGACTACGAGCAGTACTTC.

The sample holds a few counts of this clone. The CDR3 loop is CSARRNEQYF. For the CDR3, the DNA is TGCAGTGCCCGGCGTAACGAGCAGTACTTC. The V and J genes are TRBV20-1 and TRBJ2-7, with D uncertain. The CDR3 has 10 residues. Germline CDR1 and CDR2: DFQATT and SNEGSKA (reference sequence). V was pared by 6 bases and J by 5 bases, with 8 bases between.

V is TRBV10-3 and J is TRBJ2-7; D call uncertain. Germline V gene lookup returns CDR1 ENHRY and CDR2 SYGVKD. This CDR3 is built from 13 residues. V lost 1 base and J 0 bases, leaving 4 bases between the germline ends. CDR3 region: CAISELGSYEQYF. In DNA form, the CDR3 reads TGTGCCATCAGTGAGTTAGGCTCCTACGAGCAGTACTTC.

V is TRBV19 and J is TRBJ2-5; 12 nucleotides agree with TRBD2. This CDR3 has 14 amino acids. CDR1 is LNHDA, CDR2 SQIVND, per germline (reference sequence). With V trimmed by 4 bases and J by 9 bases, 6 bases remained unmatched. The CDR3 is CASSNRLAGEAQYF. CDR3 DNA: TGTGCCAGTAGTAACCGACTAGCGGGGGAAGCCCAGTACTTC.

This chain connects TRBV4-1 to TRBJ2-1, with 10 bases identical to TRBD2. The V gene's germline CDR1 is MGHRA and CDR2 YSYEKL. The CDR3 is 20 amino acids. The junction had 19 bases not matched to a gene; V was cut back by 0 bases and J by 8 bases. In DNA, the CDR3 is TGCGCCAGCAGCCAAGAGAAGAACAGGATACTAGCGGGAATAAGGTATGAGCAGTTCTTC. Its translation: CASSQEKNRILAGIRYEQFF.

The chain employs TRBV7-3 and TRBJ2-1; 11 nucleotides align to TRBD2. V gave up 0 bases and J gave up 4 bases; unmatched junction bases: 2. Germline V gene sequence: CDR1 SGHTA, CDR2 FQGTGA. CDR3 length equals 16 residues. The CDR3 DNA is TGTGCCAGCAGCTTAACCCGACTAGCGGGGTACAATGAGCAGTTCTTC. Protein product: CASSLTRLAGYNEQFF.

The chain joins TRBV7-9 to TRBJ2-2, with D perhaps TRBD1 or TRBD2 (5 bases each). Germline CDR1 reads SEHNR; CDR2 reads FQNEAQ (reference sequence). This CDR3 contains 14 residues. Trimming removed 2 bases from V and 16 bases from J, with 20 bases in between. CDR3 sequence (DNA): TGTGCCAGCAGCTTAAATGAGGGCGACCCAGGGCGGTTTTTT. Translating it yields CASSLNEGDPGRFF.

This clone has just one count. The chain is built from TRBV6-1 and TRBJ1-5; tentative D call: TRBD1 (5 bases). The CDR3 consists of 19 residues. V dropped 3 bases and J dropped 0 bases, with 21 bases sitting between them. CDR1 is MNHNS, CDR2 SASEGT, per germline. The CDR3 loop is CASSDSRGRGPDSNQPQHF. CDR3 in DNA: TGTGCCAGCAGTGATTCGAGGGGTAGAGGCCCGGATAGCAATCAGCCCCAGCATTTT.